This T cell receptor (beta chain) was retrieved from a study of blood T cell repertoires in COVID-19 (dated by TCRdb to 2019 to 2021). Broadly, across the study: Collaborator samples came from the United States, Italy and Spain and covered acute and convalescent phases of COVID-19. A freely available public database, intended as a resource for researchers studying the immune response to SARS-CoV-2, is where the repertoires were released. The samples were drawn from two sources: the first 160 participants of the ongoing ImmuneRACE study, and 1,254 subjects contributed by 6 global collaborators. Nearly every sample came with metadata listing a de-identified subject ID, COVID-19 status, age in years and sex. The prospective study material was composed of cDNA or gDNA derived from T cells, B-cell-depleted T cells, or PBMCs. Subjects who had been exposed to COVID-19, were actively infected with it, or had recovered from it provided the deeply sampled blood TCRbeta repertoires that made up the dataset. Where HLA class I and class II types were available, the types were taken from metadata supplied by the sample provider, not from assay-based typing.

Details on this clone: Its antigen is not yet known. No per-base quality is available; no much larger clone lies one base away.

Results the study describes overall, beyond this receptor: The amount of clinical and demographic metadata varied by source and participant and was provided uncurated.

TCRbeta CDR3 regions were amplified from genomic DNA using the immunoSEQ Assay, a bias-controlled multiplex PCR. Concerning the study's data processing: Within the assay, amplification of reference gene primers was used to estimate how many nucleated cells each sample contained. To quantify the absolute abundance of each unique TCRbeta CDR3 rearrangement, sequence reads were collapsed and filtered. For each sample, productive Simpson clonality was calculated as the square root of Simpson's diversity index over productive rearrangements. TCRdb carries this immuneACCESS record with in-frame sequences only. Its versions omit some clonotypes, under half of them owing to an unresolved V gene in the studies checked, with the rest unexplained. V, J and clone size are those of that table, while D and trimming were read from the DNA. For this sample the table gives 250,000 to 300,000 clones, of which 75% to 90% were detected only once. The ten largest clones represent approximately 2% of the sample.

Collaborating institutions collected whole blood in K2EDTA tubes following their own protocols. Collaborator samples were shipped for TCRbeta analysis as frozen whole blood, isolated PBMCs, or DNA extracted from either sample type. V is shortened by 1 base, J by 3 bases, and the region joining them spans 7 bases. The CDR3, from cysteine to phenylalanine, totals 14 residues. The retained sequence is limited to the CDR3, 42 bases, with the frame set at the first base. CDR1 and CDR2 are read off the germline V gene (reference sequence) as LNHDA and SQIVND. The source material was peripheral blood. The TCR sequence derives from a man aged 25-45 years with active or convalescent COVID-19. The receptor chain draws on TRBV19 and TRBJ1-5; a confident D gene designation cannot be given. The CDR3 region: CASSIAAFNQPQHF. The DNA sequence is as follows: TGTGCCAGTAGTATAGCCGCGTTCAATCAGCCCCAGCATTTT.